The 30 T cell receptor beta chains in this list originate from one sample, sequenced in a study of regulatory T cells in long-lasting Graves disease (dated by TCRdb to about 2021). The library was generated by multiplex PCR. Sequencer: Illumina HiSeq 4000. CDR3 regions were amplified by Arm-PCR with iRepertoire HTBI primers to construct TCR beta libraries. The raw public reads went through TCRdb reprocessing: fastp at Q25, MiXCR clone calling, in-frame beta chains kept. Each entry merges the rows of one CDR3 protein and shows their most common DNA and genes. This sample gives about 460,000 distinct CDR3 sequences in total; 14% of them show up just once. Approximately 19% of the sample is held by the ten biggest clonotypes. Taken with the paper, the label for time point translates to: newly diagnosed GD, antithyroid drugs for less than 3 months. For both TCR sequencing and RNA sequencing, RNA was extracted from PBMCs in TRIzol.

The same sample was also studied in work on T cells in Graves' hyperthyroidism and ophthalmopathy.

The starting material was peripheral blood mononuclear cells (PBMCs), obtained at new diagnosis, from a patient treated with antithyroid drugs. The origin of the receptors is a woman in her forties or fifties with Graves disease. Donor details come from another sample of the same person, matched by shared clones.

This clonotype was seen only a few times. The genes are TRBV6-2 or TRBV6-3 and TRBJ1-1, with 7 bases matching TRBD1. CDR1 and CDR2 (germline): MNHEY, SVGEGT. CDR3 length: 13 amino acids. The junction had 5 bases not matched to a gene; V was cut back by 6 bases and J by 4 bases. CDR3 sequence: CASSSGQRTEAFF. The CDR3 DNA follows: TGTGCCAGCAGCTCGGGACAGCGCACTGAAGCTTTCTTT.

The table lists this clonotype with many counts. V usage is TRBV2 and J usage is TRBJ1-1; 8 bases are shared with TRBD1. Germline lookup yields CDR1 SNHLY and CDR2 FYNNEI. The CDR3 has 15 amino acids. With V trimmed by 4 bases and J by 4 bases, 8 bases remained unmatched. The CDR3 spells CASSVQGVGATEAFF. CDR3 sequence (DNA): TGTGCCAGCAGTGTACAGGGGGTCGGCGCCACTGAAGCTTTCTTT.

On this clonotype itself: Being one base from a much bigger clone, this may be a read error. The chain couples TRBV24-1 to TRBJ1-3; D unresolved. The CDR3 is 14 residues long. The V gene lost 0 bases and the J gene lost 9 bases, with 11 bases spanning the gap. Germline assignment: CDR1 KGHDR and CDR2 SFDVKD. The chain's CDR3 is CATSDLRQRSTIYF. The CDR3 coding sequence is TGTGCCACCAGTGATTTGAGGCAGCGAAGCACCATATATTTT.

On this clonotype itself: In this CDR3 the conserved last residue, phenylalanine or tryptophan, is missing, so a read error is likely. The chain joins TRBV30 to TRBJ1-2; 7 positions match TRBD1. Trimming cost V 8 bases and J 6 bases; bases outside gene matches: 12. The CDR3 sequence is 13 residues long. Germline CDR1 is GTSNPN and CDR2 is SVGIG (reference sequence). The CDR3 is CASPDRDWHGYTS. The CDR3 bases are TGTGCCAGCCCTGACAGGGATTGGCATGGCTACACCTCC.

The sample holds many counts of this clonotype. This chain links TRBV28 with TRBJ1-1; tentative D call: TRBD1 (5 bases). The CDR3 runs to 15 residues. Germline V gives CDR1 MDHEN, CDR2 SYDVKM. The germline V and J ends were trimmed by 6 bases and 1 base, with 15 bases remaining between them. The CDR3 region is CASSPSGTKNTEAFF. For the CDR3, the DNA is TGTGCCAGCAGCCCGAGTGGGACTAAGAACACTGAAGCTTTCTTT.

This clonotype was recorded at least ten times. The rearrangement uses TRBV3-1 and TRBJ2-3, with D perhaps matching TRBD2 (6 bases). Trimming took 3 bases from V and 6 from J, leaving 10 bases between them. The CDR3 loop spans 13 amino acids. Germline CDR1 and CDR2: LGHDT and YNNKEL (reference sequence). The CDR3 here is CASSQGGLDTQYF. CDR3 nucleotide sequence: TGTGCCAGCAGCCAGGGAGGTTTGGATACGCAGTATTTT.

The chain uses TRBV28 and TRBJ2-7; possibly TRBD2 for D (6 bases). The CDR3 contains 13 residues. The V end lost 6 bases, the J end lost 9 bases, and 18 bases lay between the germline ends. The germline V gene has CDR1 MDHEN and CDR2 SYDVKM. In nucleotides, the CDR3 is TGTGCCAGCAGGGCGGGACCGACAAGGGTGCAGTACTTC. Amino acids: CASRAGPTRVQYF. The variable domain in full, completed from reference TRBV28 and TRBJ2-7, reads DVKVTQSSRYLVKRTGEKVFLECVQDMDHENMFWYRQDPGLGLRLIYFSYDVKMKEKGDIPEGYSVSREKKERFSLILESASTNQTSMYLCASRAGPTRVQYFGPGTRLTVT.

This clonotype was seen a few times. This chain joins TRBV3-1 and TRBJ2-2, with TRBD2 matching over 12 bases. Germline-derived CDR1 and CDR2 are LGHDT and YNNKEL (reference sequence). Losses at the gene ends were 3 bases for V and 4 bases for J; bases not matched to a gene: 3. This CDR3 comprises 16 residues. Here the CDR3 reads CASSHRLAGVTGELFF. In DNA form, the CDR3 reads TGTGCCAGCAGCCACCGACTAGCGGGAGTCACCGGGGAGCTGTTTTTT.

V usage is TRBV18 and J usage is TRBJ2-7; D uncertain. Trimming left V 3 bases short and J 2 bases short, with 14 bases between. Germline values: CDR1 KGHSH, CDR2 LQKENI. This CDR3 is built from 15 residues. The CDR3 is CASSPSGYPTYEQYF. As DNA, the CDR3 is TGTGCCAGCTCACCTTCGGGCTACCCCACCTACGAGCAGTACTTC.

This clonotype was recorded only once. The chain carries TRBV30 and TRBJ1-1; D remains ambiguous. The ends were cut back, 6 bases at V and 5 bases at J, with 13 bases in the middle. The CDR3 has 12 residues. CDR1 and CDR2 (germline): GTSNPN, SVGIG (reference sequence). CDR3 in DNA: TGTGCCTGCCTAACCCGGGGTACTGAAGCTTTCTTT. This translates into CACLTRGTEAFF.

The J gene is TRBJ2-1, the V gene TRBV10-3; 7 bases are shared with TRBD2. This CDR3 contains 15 residues. The germline gives CDR1 ENHRY, CDR2 SYGVKD. V lost 7 bases, J lost 5 bases, and 11 bases stayed unmatched. The CDR3 region has the DNA TGTGCCATCATGCTCGGGGGAGGGACTCACAATGAGCAGTTCTTC. Residues: CAIMLGGGTHNEQFF.

Many counts were recorded for this clonotype. The chain joins TRBV27 to TRBJ2-3; 11 bases are shared with TRBD2. V lost 4 bases to trimming and J lost 6 bases; unmatched junction nucleotides: 12. CDR3 length equals 17 residues. Per germline, CDR1 MNHEY and CDR2 SMNVEV (reference sequence). The CDR3 loop is CASSSPLAGGPSDTQYF. The CDR3 coding sequence is TGTGCCAGCAGTTCACCATTAGCGGGAGGGCCATCGGATACGCAGTATTTT.

This clonotype was counted many times. In nucleotides, the CDR3 is TGTGCCAGTCACCTCGACAGGGCGATCGTCGCAGATACGCAGTATTTT. Amino acid sequence: CASHLDRAIVADTQYF. J is TRBJ2-3 and V is TRBV28; 7 bases match TRBD1. The CDR3 extends over 16 amino acids. The germline V gene has CDR1 MDHEN and CDR2 SYDVKM. After removal of 9 bases from V and 4 bases from J, the junction contained 16 bases not matched to a gene.

This clonotype was found many times. The chain has TRBV7-9 and TRBJ2-3, with D possibly called TRBD1 or TRBD2 (5 bases each). Looked up from germline, CDR1 is SEHNR and CDR2 is FQNEAQ (reference sequence). The CDR3 runs to 13 residues. Trimming stripped 6 bases from V and 6 bases from J, with 13 bases between. In DNA form, the CDR3 reads TGTGCCAGCAGGAGGGACCTCAGGGATACGCAGTATTTT. Encoded protein: CASRRDLRDTQYF.

This clonotype was seen ten or more times. V gene TRBV14 combines with J gene TRBJ2-3; 12 bases map to TRBD2. The CDR3 covers 16 residues. CDR1 is SGHDN, CDR2 FVKESK, per germline. V shed 1 base, J shed 4 bases, and the junction held 3 bases outside the gene matches. The CDR3, as DNA: TGTGCCAGCAGCCAAGGACTAGCGGGAGACCCAGATACGCAGTATTTT. Translation gives CASSQGLAGDPDTQYF.

V is TRBV7-3 and J is TRBJ2-1, with D perhaps TRBD2 (5 bases). This CDR3 spans 17 amino acids. From germline, CDR1 is SGHTA and CDR2 FQGTGA. The germline V and J ends were trimmed by 1 base and 4 bases, with 17 bases remaining between them. CDR3 amino acids: CASSLIGGEGRYNEQFF. The CDR3 bases are TGTGCCAGCAGCTTAATAGGAGGTGAGGGAAGGTACAATGAGCAGTTCTTC.

Many counts were recorded for this clonotype. V and J are TRBV9 and TRBJ2-7; D remains ambiguous. Trimming pared 0 bases from V and 4 bases from J, leaving 11 bases between. The CDR3 totals 14 residues. The V gene's germline CDR1 is SGDLS and CDR2 YYNGEE. In nucleotides, the CDR3 is TGTGCCAGCAGCGTAGGGCCTATTTGGTACGAGCAGTACTTC. Its protein is CASSVGPIWYEQYF.

This clonotype was observed many times. V and J are TRBV11-2 and TRBJ2-7; the D gene is possibly TRBD1 (5 bases). The CDR3 contains 14 residues. V was pared by 5 bases and J by 3 bases, with 14 bases between. Germline V gene data show CDR1 as SGHAT and CDR2 as FQNNGV. The CDR3, as DNA: TGTGCCAGCAGCGTGGACACAGCAAGCTACGAGCAGTACTTC. It is translated as CASSVDTASYEQYF.

This clonotype was observed a single time. The CDR3 end shows no conserved phenylalanine or tryptophan, and so a read error is likely. V gene TRBV19 combines with J gene TRBJ1-1; weak D call: TRBD1 (5 bases). The germline gives CDR1 LNHDA, CDR2 SQIVND (reference sequence). Trimming shortened V by 4 bases and J by 1 base, and 13 bases separated the two germline ends. The length of the CDR3 is 15 residues. The CDR3 bases are TGTGCCAGTAGTAAACCGGGACGTTGGAACACTGAAGCTTTCCTT. Protein product: CASSKPGRWNTEAFL.

The rearrangement uses TRBV5-1 and TRBJ2-5; D might be TRBD1 or TRBD2, each matching 5 bases. V was shortened by 4 bases and J by 5 bases, with 24 bases between the two germline ends. CDR3 length equals 17 residues. CDR1 SGHRS and CDR2 YFSETQ come from the germline V gene. The CDR3 here is CASSNGFRDPLQETQYF. In DNA form, the CDR3 reads TGCGCCAGCAGCAACGGTTTCCGGGACCCCCTTCAGGAGACCCAGTACTTC.

The V call is TRBV4-1, the J call TRBJ1-5; 7 nucleotides agree with TRBD1. The germline V gene has CDR1 MGHRA and CDR2 YSYEKL. Unmatched junction bases numbered 1, after V lost 2 bases and J lost 3 bases. The CDR3 has 14 residues. The CDR3 reads CASSQTGDNQPQHF. DNA for the CDR3: TGCGCCAGCAGCCAAACAGGGGACAATCAGCCCCAGCATTTT.

This clonotype was found many times. This chain connects TRBV7-9 to TRBJ1-5; the D is unclear. Between the trimmed V and J ends, which lost 1 base and 2 bases, there was a span of 9 bases. Germline V gene lookup returns CDR1 SEHNR and CDR2 FQNEAQ (reference sequence). The CDR3 extends over 15 amino acids. For the CDR3, the DNA is TGTGCCAGCAGCTTAGGGGGAATAGGCAATCAGCCCCAGCATTTT. This codes for CASSLGGIGNQPQHF. Full variable domain (remainder filled in from reference TRBV7-9 and TRBJ1-5): DTGVSQNPRHKITKRGQNVTFRCDPISEHNRLYWYRQTLGQGPEFLTYFQNEAQLEKSRLLSDRFSAERPKGSFSTLEIQRTEQGDSAMYLCASSLGGIGNQPQHFGDGTRLSIL.

This clonotype has a count of ten or more. The genes are TRBV20-1 and TRBJ1-5, with D unresolved. Trimming left V 7 bases short and J 0 bases short, with 16 bases between. Per germline, CDR1 DFQATT and CDR2 SNEGSKA (reference sequence). This CDR3 spans 15 amino acids. CDR3 loop: CSVRRREYSNQPQHF. DNA for the CDR3: TGCAGTGTCAGGAGGAGGGAATATAGCAATCAGCCCCAGCATTTT.

This clonotype was seen a handful of times. This chain uses TRBV5-8 with TRBJ2-2, with unresolved D. Trimming pared 4 bases from V and 1 base from J, leaving 8 bases between. The CDR3 covers 14 residues. Germline lookup yields CDR1 SGHTS and CDR2 YDEGEE. This CDR3 is CASSPTLNTGELFF. In DNA, the CDR3 is TGTGCCAGCAGCCCAACCTTGAACACCGGGGAGCTGTTTTTT. The full variable domain, completed using reference TRBV5-8 and TRBJ2-2, is EAGVTQSPTHLIKTRGQQATLRCSPISGHTSVYWYQQALGLGLQFLLWYDEGEERNRGNFPPRFSGRQFPNYSSELNVNALELEDSALYLCASSPTLNTGELFFGEGSRLTVL.

This clonotype came up many times. V is TRBV28 and J is TRBJ2-7; 8 bases are shared with TRBD1. With V trimmed by 7 bases and J by 7 bases, 6 bases remained unmatched. This CDR3 spans 12 amino acids. CDR1 is MDHEN, CDR2 SYDVKM, per germline. The CDR3 reads CASTETGDEQYF. CDR3 bases: TGTGCCAGCACCGAGACAGGGGATGAGCAGTACTTC.

The sample holds many counts of this clonotype. The chain carries TRBV6-2 or TRBV6-3 and TRBJ2-1; tentatively, D is TRBD2 (5 bases). This CDR3 region has 14 residues. Germline V CDR1 and CDR2: MNHEY, SVGEGT. The ends were cut back, 6 bases at V and 1 base at J, with 10 bases in the middle. The CDR3: CASSSRGSYNEQFF. CDR3 nucleotide sequence: TGTGCCAGCAGCTCCCGGGGTTCCTACAATGAGCAGTTCTTC.

This clonotype was picked up many times. This chain uses TRBV13 with TRBJ2-7, with 12 bases lining up with TRBD2. J was trimmed by 5 bases and V by 5 bases; bases with no gene match: 4. CDR1 is PRHDT and CDR2 is FYEKMQ in the germline V gene (reference sequence). This CDR3 comprises 14 residues. CDR3 DNA sequence: TGTGCCAGCAGCAGGGGACTAGCGGGCGACGAGCAGTACTTC. This codes for CASSRGLAGDEQYF.

The table lists this clonotype with a few counts. The gene calls are TRBV7-8 and TRBJ2-7, with D possibly being TRBD1 (6 bases). V was cut by 5 bases and J by 2 bases, with 19 bases left in between. There are 16 residues in the CDR3. Germline V gene lookup returns CDR1 SGHVS and CDR2 FQNEAQ. The CDR3 DNA sequence: TGTGCCAGCAGCAATAGCGAAGGGACAATAACCTACGAGCAGTACTTC. Protein: CASSNSEGTITYEQYF.

The chain has TRBV7-9 and TRBJ2-3, with 14 bases lining up with TRBD2. The germline V gene has CDR1 SEHNR and CDR2 FQNEAQ (reference sequence). The J segment lost 4 bases and the V segment lost 5 bases, leaving 8 bases of the junction unmatched. The CDR3 runs to 17 residues. The CDR3 DNA reads as TGTGCCAGCAGCCCGGCCCCGGGACTAGCGGGAGCAGATACGCAGTATTTT. Encoded protein: CASSPAPGLAGADTQYF.

The table lists this clonotype with many counts. The chain combines TRBV5-6 with TRBJ1-2, with 8 nucleotides matching TRBD1. Germline CDR1 and CDR2: SGHDT and YYEEEE. The ends lost 7 bases at V and 8 bases at J; junction bases unmatched: 19. The length of the CDR3 is 16 residues. CDR3 coding DNA: TGTGCCAGCGGAGACGGGACAGGATTCCCCGTTGGAGGCTACACCTTC. Translation gives CASGDGTGFPVGGYTF.